The next 30 T cell receptor beta chains were all read from a single sample in a study of regulatory T cells in long-lasting Graves disease. Time point indicated: newly diagnosed GD, antithyroid drugs for less than 3 months. The authors made the TCR library using RNA they extracted from PBMCs. Researchers made TCR beta libraries by using iRepertoire HTBI primers and running Arm-PCR on CDR3 regions. Via MiXCR, TCRdb re-called the multiplex PCR reads, giving one row per CDR3 protein. The sample records hundreds of thousands of distinct CDR3 sequences, about 12% being singletons. The sample also formed part of further work on T cells in Graves' hyperthyroidism and ophthalmopathy.

The source material was peripheral blood mononuclear cells (PBMCs), sampled at new diagnosis, from a patient treated with antithyroid drugs. These receptor sequences come from a woman aged 25 to 39 with Graves disease.

This clonotype has a count of ten or more. V and J are TRBV11-1 and TRBJ2-7, with 9 bases lining up with TRBD1. The CDR3 length is 13 residues. Germline values: CDR1 SGHAT, CDR2 FQDESV (reference sequence). With 5 bases clipped from V and 5 bases from J, the junction kept 4 bases outside the gene matches. The CDR3 DNA reads as TGTGCCAGCAGCCTGGGACAGGGCGACGAGCAGTACTTC. This translates into CASSLGQGDEQYF.

The chain is built from TRBV4-1 and TRBJ1-1; D gene ambiguous. The germline gives CDR1 MGHRA, CDR2 YSYEKL. The CDR3 is 14 residues long. V was cut by 2 bases and J by 0 bases, with 7 bases left in between. This CDR3 is CASSQKQMNTEAFF. The CDR3 bases are TGCGCCAGCAGCCAAAAACAGATGAACACTGAAGCTTTCTTT.

This clonotype has a handful of counts. The chain is built from TRBV19 and TRBJ2-5; TRBD1 is a possible D gene (6 bases). V lost 6 bases to trimming and J lost 1 base, with 9 bases between them. Germline V gene data show CDR1 as LNHDA and CDR2 as SQIVND (reference sequence). The CDR3 runs 13 residues. Here the CDR3 DNA reads TGTGCCAGTAGGTCCAGGGGCCAAGAGACCCAGTACTTC. Translation: CASRSRGQETQYF.

This clonotype was recorded many times. This rearrangement joins TRBV7-9 to TRBJ2-2; D uncertain. Deletions cut 4 bases from V and 7 bases from J, with 13 bases between. The CDR3 has 14 amino acids. Germline CDR1 SEHNR, CDR2 FQNEAQ (reference sequence). CDR3 sequence reads: CASSSTPVYGELFF. CDR3 in DNA: TGTGCCAGCAGCTCTACGCCAGTATACGGGGAGCTGTTTTTT.

At least ten counts were recorded for this clonotype. The chain uses TRBV6-5 and TRBJ2-7, with D maybe TRBD1 (6 bases). Deletions cut 4 bases from V and 0 bases from J, with 10 bases between. The CDR3 runs 14 residues. The germline CDR1 and CDR2 sequences are MNHEY and SVGAGI. The CDR3 nucleotides are TGTGCCAGCAGTTCGGACAGTCTCTCCTACGAGCAGTACTTC. Encoded protein: CASSSDSLSYEQYF.

This clonotype was seen at least ten times. The chain links TRBV3-1 to TRBJ2-7; D not certain. Germline V lookup: CDR1 LGHDT, CDR2 YNNKEL (reference sequence). V was clipped by 3 bases and J by 6 bases, with 9 bases between them. This CDR3 contains 12 residues. The CDR3 region has the DNA TGTGCCAGCAGCCATCGACGGACCGAGCAGTACTTC. Residues: CASSHRRTEQYF.

This clonotype was found many times. The chain has TRBV24-1 and TRBJ2-1; 8 bases fit TRBD2. Germline assignment: CDR1 KGHDR and CDR2 SFDVKD. The CDR3 runs 16 residues. V was pared by 1 base and J by 4 bases, with 5 bases of the junction left unmatched. Here the CDR3 reads CATSDFTAGGYNEQFF. CDR3 sequence (DNA): TGTGCCACCAGTGATTTCACTGCGGGGGGTTACAATGAGCAGTTCTTC.

This clonotype has ten or more counts. V usage is TRBV6-1 and J usage is TRBJ1-5, with no clear D. Looked up from germline, CDR1 is MNHNS and CDR2 is SASEGT. CDR3 length equals 13 residues. The V and J ends lost 5 bases and 1 base respectively, with 6 bases between them. This CDR3 reads CASSLNSNQPQHF. CDR3 bases: TGTGCCAGCAGTTTGAACAGCAATCAGCCCCAGCATTTT.

This clonotype came up many times. The genes are TRBV13 and TRBJ2-1; 7 bases match TRBD2. The germline CDR1 and CDR2 sequences are PRHDT and FYEKMQ (reference sequence). Germline trimming cut 2 bases from V and 7 bases from J; bases unmatched to any gene: 8. The CDR3 has 15 residues. The CDR3 DNA is TGTGCCAGCAGCTTAACTCGCGGGAGTGGGAATGAGCAGTTCTTC. It is translated as CASSLTRGSGNEQFF.

This clonotype was counted a few times. This rearrangement joins TRBV7-2 to TRBJ2-1; D ambiguous. V was pared by 2 bases and J by 0 bases, with 14 bases between. Looked up from germline, CDR1 is SGHTA and CDR2 is FQGNSA. This CDR3 is 17 amino acids long. CDR3 coding DNA: TGTGCCAGCAGCTTAATGGCGGCATCCCTCTCCTACAATGAGCAGTTCTTC. Residues: CASSLMAASLSYNEQFF.

A few counts support this clonotype. The chain employs TRBV10-2 and TRBJ1-1; D ambiguous. Germline V gives CDR1 WSHSY, CDR2 SAAADI. V lost 0 bases and J 1 base, leaving 18 bases between the germline ends. The CDR3 spans 18 residues. The CDR3 nucleotides read TGCGCCAGCAGTGAGTCTAGTTGGGCCCAGGACGCGAACACTGAAGCTTTCTTT. Protein sequence: CASSESSWAQDANTEAFF.

The chain has TRBV7-6 and TRBJ2-7, with 7 bases that match TRBD1. The CDR3 sequence is 15 residues long. Losses at the gene ends were 1 base for V and 5 bases for J; bases not matched to a gene: 8. Germline V CDR1 and CDR2: SGHVS, FNYEAQ. For the CDR3, the DNA is TGTGCCAGCAGCTTAGAGTTCGACAGGGTCAACGAGCAGTACTTC. It codes for CASSLEFDRVNEQYF.

This clonotype turned up a few times. The chain combines TRBV4-3 with TRBJ2-7; D may match TRBD1 or TRBD2 (6 bases each). Trimming cost V 3 bases and J 4 bases, with 16 bases left between them. CDR3 length: 15 residues. Germline lookup yields CDR1 LGHNA and CDR2 YSLEER. CDR3 amino acids: CASSHRGGKVYEQYF. The CDR3 DNA reads as TGCGCCAGCAGCCACCGAGGGGGGAAGGTTTACGAGCAGTACTTC.

The rearrangement links TRBV19 to TRBJ2-1, with 8 nucleotides matching TRBD2. CDR1 is LNHDA and CDR2 is SQIVND in the germline V gene (reference sequence). The CDR3 is made up of 15 amino acids. Trimming removed 5 bases from V and 4 bases from J; junction bases left unmatched: 7. The CDR3 spells CASSPETSAYNEQFF. The DNA of the CDR3 is TGTGCCAGTAGTCCGGAGACTAGCGCGTACAATGAGCAGTTCTTC.

As to this clonotype: This sequence may be a read error, since a much larger clone differs from it by one base. The V and J genes are TRBV30 and TRBJ1-5; D not certain. The germline gives CDR1 GTSNPN, CDR2 SVGIG (reference sequence). Trimming pared 1 base from V and 5 bases from J, leaving 9 bases between. The CDR3 loop spans 13 amino acids. The CDR3 coding sequence is TGTGCCTGGAGTGCCGACCTCGATCAGCCCCAGCATTTT. This encodes CAWSADLDQPQHF.

The rearrangement joins TRBV5-1 to TRBJ1-1; 8 nucleotides align to TRBD1. Germline V gives CDR1 SGHRS, CDR2 YFSETQ. CDR3 length: 14 amino acids. V was pared by 4 bases and J by 5 bases, with 7 bases of the junction left unmatched. This CDR3 is CASSVMDRATEAFF. As DNA, the CDR3 is TGCGCCAGCAGCGTCATGGACAGGGCTACTGAAGCTTTCTTT.

This clonotype was found many times. The rearrangement links TRBV28 to TRBJ2-3; TRBD2 aligns across 9 bases. Looked up from germline, CDR1 is MDHEN and CDR2 is SYDVKM. Trimming cost V 6 bases and J 4 bases; bases outside gene matches: 11. CDR3 size: 16 residues. The CDR3 DNA sequence: TGTGCCAGCAGCTCTCACAGCGGGAGGAAAGCAGATACGCAGTATTTT. It is translated as CASSSHSGRKADTQYF.

This clonotype was recorded at least ten times. This chain uses TRBV28 with TRBJ1-1; no definite D call. With 7 bases removed from V and 6 bases from J, the gap between germline ends came to 21 bases. This CDR3 comprises 15 residues. Germline CDR1 and CDR2: MDHEN and SYDVKM. The CDR3 loop is CASTLEDRRLAEAFF. In DNA, the CDR3 is TGTGCCAGCACCCTCGAAGATCGCCGGTTGGCTGAAGCTTTCTTT.

The chain joins TRBV12-3 or TRBV12-4 to TRBJ2-3; the D is unclear. This CDR3 has 13 amino acids. V was trimmed by 3 bases and J by 3 bases, leaving 7 bases between them. The CDR3 DNA sequence: TGTGCCAGCAGTTTTGGGCAGACAGATACGCAGTATTTT. As protein: CASSFGQTDTQYF.

This clonotype was recorded at least ten times. The chain employs TRBV24-1 and TRBJ1-1; 7 bases map to TRBD1. The V and J ends lost 4 bases and 7 bases, in that order; junction bases with no gene match: 5. Germline lookup yields CDR1 KGHDR and CDR2 SFDVKD. The CDR3 is made up of 13 amino acids. The CDR3 DNA is TGTGCCACCAGTGAACGGACAGGTAGTGAAGCTTTCTTT. Protein sequence: CATSERTGSEAFF.

Ten or more counts support this clonotype. J is TRBJ2-3 and V is TRBV2; D tentatively fits TRBD1 or TRBD2 (6 bases each). This CDR3 spans 14 amino acids. V shed 3 bases and J shed 1 base, with 8 bases lying between them. The germline V gene encodes CDR1 SNHLY and CDR2 FYNNEI. CDR3 residues: CASSEGGGTDTQYF. The CDR3 nucleotides read TGTGCCAGCAGTGAGGGGGGCGGCACAGATACGCAGTATTTT.

The chain carries TRBV2 and TRBJ1-5; D gene ambiguous. CDR1 and CDR2 from the germline V gene are SNHLY and FYNNEI. V shed 6 bases and J shed 2 bases, with 8 bases lying between them. The CDR3 runs 13 residues. The CDR3 loop is CASRGMGNQPQHF. In nucleotides, the CDR3 is TGTGCCAGCAGAGGGATGGGCAATCAGCCCCAGCATTTT.

The genes are TRBV11-2 and TRBJ2-7; 11 bases are a match to TRBD1. The V gene's germline CDR1 is SGHAT and CDR2 FQNNGV. This CDR3 is built from 16 residues. V shed 6 bases, J shed 5 bases, and the junction held 12 bases outside the gene matches. CDR3 coding DNA: TGTGCCAGCAGGATATCCTTCCGGGACAGGGGGAACGAGCAGTACTTC. Its translation: CASRISFRDRGNEQYF. The full variable domain, its missing parts supplied by reference TRBV11-2 and TRBJ2-7, is EAGVAQSPRYKIIEKRQSVAFWCNPISGHATLYWYQQILGQGPKLLIQFQNNGVVDDSQLPKDRFSAERLKGVDSTLKIQPAKLEDSAVYLCASRISFRDRGNEQYFGPGTRLTVT.

This clonotype was picked up many times. This chain joins TRBV2 and TRBJ2-7; the D is unclear. Germline CDR1 reads SNHLY; CDR2 reads FYNNEI. This CDR3 has 14 residues. Deletions cut 8 bases from V and 0 bases from J, with 14 bases between. The CDR3 loop is CASVQRPSSYEQYF. The CDR3 DNA follows: TGTGCCAGCGTTCAGCGTCCCAGCTCCTACGAGCAGTACTTC.

This rearrangement joins TRBV6-5 to TRBJ2-2; D gene ambiguous. This CDR3 has 16 amino acids. V was clipped by 3 bases and J by 3 bases, with 14 bases between them. CDR1 and CDR2 from the germline V gene are MNHEY and SVGAGI. CDR3 coding DNA: TGTGCCAGCAGTTATGTAGAGGAAATGGACACCGGGGAGCTGTTTTTT. Protein sequence: CASSYVEEMDTGELFF.

This clonotype was seen many times. The chain has TRBV7-2 and TRBJ2-2, with a weak D call TRBD2 (6 bases). V was cut by 7 bases and J by 4 bases, with 16 bases left in between. This CDR3 has 15 residues. Germline loops: CDR1 SGHTA, CDR2 FQGNSA. CDR3 in amino acids: CASTLTRGSTGELFF. The CDR3 region has the DNA TGTGCCAGCACCCTAACCCGGGGGAGCACCGGGGAGCTGTTTTTT. Variable domain in full (rest from reference TRBV7-2 and TRBJ2-2): GAGVSQSPSNKVTEKGKDVELRCDPISGHTALYWYRQSLGQGLEFLIYFQGNSAPDKSGLPSDRFSAERTGGSVSTLTIQRTQQEDSAVYLCASTLTRGSTGELFFGEGSRLTVL.

This clonotype was counted many times. The chain combines TRBV3-1 with TRBJ2-1; the D gene is possibly TRBD1 (6 bases). Trimming removed 4 bases at V and 4 bases at J, with 11 bases between. This CDR3 spans 14 amino acids. Germline loops: CDR1 LGHDT, CDR2 YNNKEL (reference sequence). CDR3 sequence: CASSPPGQYNEQFF. The CDR3 bases are TGTGCCAGCAGCCCCCCCGGACAGTACAATGAGCAGTTCTTC.

The chain joins TRBV9 to TRBJ1-1, with TRBD1 identical over 7 bases. Trimming at V came to 4 bases and at J to 1 base, leaving 13 bases not matched to a gene. The CDR3 sequence is 17 residues long. Germline CDR1 SGDLS, CDR2 YYNGEE. CDR3 nucleotides: TGTGCCAGCAGCCCCCCTCGGACAGGATATAGGAACACTGAAGCTTTCTTT. Amino acid sequence: CASSPPRTGYRNTEAFF.

This clonotype was picked up a small number of times. The J gene is TRBJ2-7, the V gene TRBV4-3, with 9 bases matching TRBD2. J lost 0 bases, V lost 0 bases, and 6 bases had no gene match. The CDR3 covers 17 residues. Per the germline V gene, CDR1 is LGHNA and CDR2 is YSLEER. CDR3 sequence: CASSQDRLAEISYEQYF. The DNA of the CDR3 is TGCGCCAGCAGCCAAGATAGACTAGCGGAAATCTCCTACGAGCAGTACTTC.

The V and J genes are TRBV7-9 and TRBJ2-3; 7 bases map to TRBD1. The CDR3 loop spans 15 amino acids. V shed 4 bases and J 2 bases; nucleotides not matched to a gene: 6. Per germline, CDR1 SEHNR and CDR2 FQNEAQ (reference sequence). CDR3 DNA sequence: TGTGCCAGCAGCTGGGGACAGAAAAACACAGATACGCAGTATTTT. As protein: CASSWGQKNTDTQYF.